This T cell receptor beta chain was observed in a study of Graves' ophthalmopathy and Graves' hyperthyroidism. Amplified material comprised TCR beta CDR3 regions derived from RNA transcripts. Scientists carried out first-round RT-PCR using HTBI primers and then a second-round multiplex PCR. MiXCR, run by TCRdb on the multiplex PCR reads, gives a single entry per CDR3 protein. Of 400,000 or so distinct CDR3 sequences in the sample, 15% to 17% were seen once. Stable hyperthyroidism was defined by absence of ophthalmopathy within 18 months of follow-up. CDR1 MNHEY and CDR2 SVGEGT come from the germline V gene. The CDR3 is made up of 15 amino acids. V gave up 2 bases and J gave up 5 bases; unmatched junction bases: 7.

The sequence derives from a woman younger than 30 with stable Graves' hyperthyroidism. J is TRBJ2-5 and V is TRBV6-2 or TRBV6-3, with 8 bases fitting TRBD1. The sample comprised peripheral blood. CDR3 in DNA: TGTGCCAGCAGTTACCCGAGACAGGGGTTGGAGACCCAGTACTTC. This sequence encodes CASSYPRQGLETQYF.